This T cell receptor (beta chain) was identified in a study of T cells in Graves' hyperthyroidism and ophthalmopathy (dated by TCRdb to about 2019). Describing the broader study: Peripheral blood samples were taken at initial diagnosis, before any treatment was given. To identify TCR V-J signatures that set the groups apart, the researchers used a discovery cohort of about a hundred patients, made up of roughly 40 with Graves' ophthalmopathy and 57 with stable Graves' hyperthyroidism. Prospective prediction of ophthalmopathy was tested in an independent validation cohort of approximately 18 hyperthyroidism patients and 17 patients who later progressed to ophthalmopathy. The roughly 90 discovery patients were divided at random into training and test sets in a 7:3 ratio. In addition, the study compared T-cell repertoires in thyroid tissue and in blood from six Graves' hyperthyroidism patients. After sampling, hyperthyroidism patients received methimazole starting at 30 mg daily, and ophthalmopathy patients received high-dose intravenous methylprednisolone. TCR Vbeta CDR3 sequencing of roughly 140 peripheral blood samples (under 45 ophthalmopathy, 75 to 80 hyperthyroidism and approximately 17 progressor patients) is reported in the paper.

A patient counted as having stable Graves' hyperthyroidism if no progression to ophthalmopathy occurred over 18 months of follow-up. Hyperthyroidism patients were newly diagnosed, with disease duration under 2 months, and aged 18 to 65 years. Any patient with an uncontrolled infection, another autoimmune disease, pregnancy or lactation was excluded. Diagnoses were established on the basis of clinical symptoms, serum thyroxine and TRAb, thyroid ultrasound, and orbital computed tomography. PBMCs were separated from roughly 10 ml of fresh peripheral blood using Ficoll-Paque density gradient centrifugation. Total RNA was extracted using Trizol reagent, and RNA quality was assessed on an Agilent 2100 Bioanalyzer. This clonotype occurred a few times. Its recognized antigen is unknown. Base qualities are not at hand, and no much larger clone is one base apart. What the research found in general, with its limitations: Blood samples also contained most of the expanded thyroid clonotypes (frequency above 0.001), which suggests that blood repertoires may reflect thyroid immune responses. Sample size was not statistically predetermined, and blinding of investigators to group allocation was not performed. In validation, the model predicted progression to ophthalmopathy a median of about 6 months before onset, with 65% to 71% sensitivity and about 72% specificity. A model built on a 13 V-J signature distinguished ophthalmopathy from stable hyperthyroidism, reaching around 90% sensitivity and 81.08% specificity in cross-validation and 80%/75% in testing.

Amplification of TCR beta CDR3 regions was carried out from RNA transcripts. For the first round of RT-PCR on the TCR CDR3, the HTBI primer set was used together with the Qiagen OneStep RT-PCR kit. Libraries were constructed in a second round of multiplex PCR, after which size selection and purification were carried out. The libraries were sequenced on an Illumina HiSeq2000 using paired-end 100 bp reads. In the original analysis: SOAPnuke was used to process the raw data, removing reads that contained adapters or uncalled bases, had a mean Phred below 15, or lacked an exact match to the constant primer or identifier. COPE v1.2.5 was used to merge high-quality paired reads, and clonotypes were defined as unique nucleotide sequences. MiTCR v1.1 was used to align clonotypes to the IMGT TRBV, TRBD and TRBJ reference segments. The analysis was restricted to V-J combinations with a frequency above 0.0001, which together covered 99% to 99.2% of the repertoires. The TCS score was defined as the ratio of F50 (clonal expansion) to E x V (chaos), calculated using BLOSUM62-based TCRdist between CDR3 peptides within each V-J. Welch's t-statistics and random forest reduced approximately 520 V-J features to 10 to 15, which were used in a naive Bayes classifier (R e1071). The Morisita-Horn index was used to measure how similar the thyroid and blood repertoires were. TCRdb passed the public sequencing reads through fastp at Q25 and MiXCR, retaining productive beta sequences. Rows with one shared CDR3 protein collapse into an entry with the most common genes and DNA. TCRdb, not the authors, supplied the V and J calls. The sample table records around 720,000 distinct CDR3 sequences; 30% to 40% of these occur just once. The biggest ten clones account for 31% of the sample.

The sequence derives from a middle-aged woman with Graves' hyperthyroidism. The source material was blood.

This receptor carries the CDR3 CASSLVPPTQFSGNTIYF. The bases are TGTGCCAGCAGCTTGGTGCCCCCTACACAGTTCTCTGGAAACACCATATATTTT. The sequence links TRBV5-4 to TRBJ1-3; the D gene cannot be named for sure. From a lookup of the germline V gene (reference sequence), CDR1 and CDR2 are SGHNT and YYREEE. From the cysteine through the phenylalanine, the CDR3 covers 18 amino acids. Only CDR3 DNA is held: 54 bases, read in frame from base 1. At the junction V is shortened by 0 bases and J by 0 bases, with 16 bases in between.